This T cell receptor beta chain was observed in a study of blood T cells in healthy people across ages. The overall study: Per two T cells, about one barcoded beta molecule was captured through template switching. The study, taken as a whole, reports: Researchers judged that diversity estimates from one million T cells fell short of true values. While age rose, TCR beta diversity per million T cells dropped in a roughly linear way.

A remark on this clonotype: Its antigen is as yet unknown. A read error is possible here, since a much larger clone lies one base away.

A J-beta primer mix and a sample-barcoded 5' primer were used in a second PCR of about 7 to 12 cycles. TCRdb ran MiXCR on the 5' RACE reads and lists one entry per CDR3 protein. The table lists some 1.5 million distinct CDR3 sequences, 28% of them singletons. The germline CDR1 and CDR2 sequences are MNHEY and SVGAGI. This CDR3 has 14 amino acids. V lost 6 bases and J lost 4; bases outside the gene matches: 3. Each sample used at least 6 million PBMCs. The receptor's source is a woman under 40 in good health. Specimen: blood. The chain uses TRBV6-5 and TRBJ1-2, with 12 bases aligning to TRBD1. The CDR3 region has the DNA TGTGCCAGCAGGGCGGGACAGGGGGCCTATGGCTACACCTTC. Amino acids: CASRAGQGAYGYTF.